A single sample is the source of the 15 T cell receptor beta chains below, sequenced in a study of identical twins listed by TCRdb under 2016. The protocol used for the library was 5' RACE. Sequencing relied on an Illumina HiSeq 2000. The public reads were reanalyzed by TCRdb: fastp trimming at Q25, MiXCR alignment, in-frame beta chains only. Each CDR3 protein gets just one entry, which takes the most common genes and DNA from the rows behind it. The sample profile shows around 95,000 distinct CDR3 sequences; 5.9% of them were found once. The top ten hold roughly 12% of the sample. What was sequenced was memory T cells sorted from blood. The cell subset or site label for this specimen denotes: CD45RO+ enriched T cells. These receptors came from a woman aged 50 to 60 in good health.

This clonotype was found many times. This rearrangement joins TRBV10-3 to TRBJ2-7; 13 bases agree with TRBD2. The ends lost 4 bases at V and 4 bases at J; junction bases unmatched: 7. CDR3 length: 16 amino acids. The germline V gene encodes CDR1 ENHRY and CDR2 SYGVKD. In DNA, the CDR3 is TGTGCCATCAGTGCAGGACTAGCGGGAGCGTTATACGAGCAGTACGTC. This sequence encodes CAISAGLAGALYEQYV.

This clonotype was counted many times. The V call is TRBV12-3 or TRBV12-4, the J call TRBJ2-3; D ambiguous. The CDR3 runs to 14 residues. The V end lost 2 bases, the J end lost 1 base, and 7 bases lay between the germline ends. The CDR3 bases are TGTGCCAGCAGTTTATTGTCGGGCACAGATACGCAGTATTTT. It is translated as CASSLLSGTDTQYF.

This clonotype was detected ten times or more. The chain uses TRBV4-2 and TRBJ2-7; D gene unclear. Per the germline V gene, CDR1 is LGHNA and CDR2 is YNFKEQ. The CDR3 totals 15 residues. With 1 base removed from V and 2 bases from J, the gap between germline ends came to 12 bases. The CDR3 loop reads CASSQALEAPYEQYF. Here the CDR3 DNA reads TGTGCCAGCAGCCAAGCGCTCGAGGCCCCCTACGAGCAGTACTTC.

This clonotype was found many times. The chain carries TRBV11-2 and TRBJ2-3, with 9 bases aligning to TRBD2. Germline V gene data show CDR1 as SGHAT and CDR2 as FQNNGV. The V segment lost 3 bases and the J segment 0 bases; nucleotides outside the gene matches: 1. There are 15 residues in the CDR3. The CDR3 DNA reads TGTGCCAGCAGCTTGCTAGCGGGGAGCACAGATACGCAGTATTTT. Translating it yields CASSLLAGSTDTQYF.

This clonotype was counted many times. This rearrangement joins TRBV2 to TRBJ2-3; 11 nucleotides line up with TRBD2. The V gene's germline CDR1 is SNHLY and CDR2 FYNNEI. With 8 bases clipped from V and 6 bases from J, the junction kept 10 bases outside the gene matches. This CDR3 region has 15 residues. The CDR3 loop reads CASLALAGVTDTQYF. DNA for the CDR3: TGTGCCAGCCTAGCACTAGCGGGAGTAACGGATACGCAGTATTTT.

The sample holds many counts of this clonotype. The chain uses TRBV2 and TRBJ2-7; unclear D gene. Germline loops: CDR1 SNHLY, CDR2 FYNNEI. V lost 6 bases and J 4 bases, leaving 7 bases between the germline ends. CDR3 length: 11 amino acids. The CDR3 loop reads CASRELYEQYF. The CDR3 nucleotides are TGTGCCAGCAGGGAACTTTACGAGCAGTACTTC.

The chain couples TRBV11-2 to TRBJ2-1, with 10 bases fitting TRBD2. After removal of 2 bases from V and 10 bases from J, the junction contained 14 bases not matched to a gene. The CDR3 length is 17 residues. Germline V gene sequence: CDR1 SGHAT, CDR2 FQNNGV. CDR3 DNA sequence: TGTGCCAGCAGCTTACCTGAGACTAGCGGGTTGAGTATCGAGCAGTTCTTC. It is translated as CASSLPETSGLSIEQFF.

This clonotype has a handful of counts. A read error is likely, as this CDR3 ends without the conserved phenylalanine or tryptophan. The genes are TRBV7-2 and TRBJ1-2; D possibly corresponds to TRBD1 (6 bases). Germline-derived CDR1 and CDR2 are SGHTA and FQGNSA. There are 15 residues in the CDR3. V was cut by 5 bases and J by 3 bases, with 16 bases left in between. The CDR3 DNA sequence: TGTGCCAGCAGCCGTGCCTCGGGGGCGGACTATGGCTACACCATC. Its translation: CASSRASGADYGYTI.

V gene TRBV23-1 combines with J gene TRBJ2-7, with TRBD2 matching over 16 bases. TRBV23-1 is marked as an open reading frame, function uncertain. This CDR3 is 19 amino acids long. V trimming: 0 bases; J trimming: 5 bases; junction bases outside the gene matches: 10. CDR3 protein: CASSQSQPGLAGGRNEQYF. CDR3 DNA sequence: TGCGCCAGCAGTCAATCTCAGCCGGGACTAGCGGGAGGGCGAAACGAGCAGTACTTC.

The chain employs TRBV7-8 and TRBJ2-3; D uncertain. The V and J ends lost 5 bases and 6 bases respectively, with 9 bases between them. CDR3 size: 12 residues. Germline V gives CDR1 SGHVS, CDR2 FQNEAQ. The CDR3 spells CASSPSDDTQYF. The CDR3 DNA sequence: TGTGCCAGCAGCCCCAGCGACGATACGCAGTATTTT. Combining the CDR3 with reference TRBV7-8 and TRBJ2-3 gives the whole variable domain GAGVSQSPRYKVAKRGQDVALRCDPISGHVSLFWYQQALGQGPEFLTYFQNEAQLDKSGLPSDRFFAERPEGSVSTLKIQRTQQEDSAVYLCASSPSDDTQYFGPGTRLTVL.

The table lists this clonotype with many counts. The chain uses TRBV4-1 and TRBJ1-2; D call uncertain. There are 14 residues in the CDR3. V was shortened by 1 base and J by 4 bases, with 10 bases between the two germline ends. CDR1 and CDR2 (germline): MGHRA, YSYEKL. The CDR3: CASSQGGDLYGYTF. CDR3 DNA sequence: TGCGCCAGCAGCCAAGGTGGTGACCTCTATGGCTACACCTTC.

This clonotype was counted many times. The rearrangement links TRBV4-1 to TRBJ2-3; a possible D gene is TRBD2 (5 bases). CDR3 size: 15 residues. Trimming took off 1 base at V and 0 bases at J, with 8 bases between the two ends. Germline CDR1 MGHRA, CDR2 YSYEKL. CDR3 sequence reads: CASSQGTVSTDTQYF. Written as DNA, the CDR3 is TGCGCCAGCAGCCAAGGGACTGTGAGCACAGATACGCAGTATTTT.

This clonotype was observed many times. This chain joins TRBV29-1 and TRBJ2-1, with TRBD1 identical over 7 bases. V lost 6 bases and J lost 7; bases outside the gene matches: 15. The CDR3 consists of 15 residues. Germline CDR1 reads SQVTM; CDR2 reads ANQGSEA. CDR3 sequence (DNA): TGCAGCGTATCCGAACAGGGGTTGATTAATAATGAGCAGTTCTTC. Its protein product is CSVSEQGLINNEQFF.

This clonotype has a single count. The chain has TRBV12-3 or TRBV12-4 and TRBJ2-6, with D unclear. Trimming left V 6 bases short and J 1 base short, with 7 bases between. This CDR3 spans 14 amino acids. Here the CDR3 reads CASRRQSGANVLTF. The CDR3 DNA sequence: TGTGCCAGCAGGCGGCAATCTGGGGCCAACGTCCTGACTTTC.

There are many counts of this clonotype. The chain uses TRBV5-1 and TRBJ2-1, with 9 nucleotides matching TRBD2. With V trimmed by 4 bases and J by 4 bases, 27 bases remained unmatched. Germline loops: CDR1 SGHRS, CDR2 YFSETQ. CDR3 length equals 22 residues. The CDR3 nucleotides are TGCGCCAGCAGCGTATCCGGGACATCTGGAGGTAGCGGGAGCTCTCGATACAATGAGCAGTTCTTC. Its protein product is CASSVSGTSGGSGSSRYNEQFF. Complete variable domain (other parts from reference TRBV5-1 and TRBJ2-1): KAGVTQTPRYLIKTRGQQVTLSCSPISGHRSVSWYQQTPGQGLQFLFEYFSETQRNKGNFPGRFSGRQFSNSRSEMNVSTLELGDSALYLCASSVSGTSGGSGSSRYNEQFFGPGTRLTVL.